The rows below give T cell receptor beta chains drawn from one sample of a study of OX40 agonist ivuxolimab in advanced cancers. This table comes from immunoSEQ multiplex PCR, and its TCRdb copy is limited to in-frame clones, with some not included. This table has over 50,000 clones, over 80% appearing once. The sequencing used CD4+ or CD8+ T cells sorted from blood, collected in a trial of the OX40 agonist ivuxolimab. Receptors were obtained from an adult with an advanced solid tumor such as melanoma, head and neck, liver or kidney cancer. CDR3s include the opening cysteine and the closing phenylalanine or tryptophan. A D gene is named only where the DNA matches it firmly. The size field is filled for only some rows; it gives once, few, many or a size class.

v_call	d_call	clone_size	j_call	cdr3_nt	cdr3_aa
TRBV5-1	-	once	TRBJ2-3	TGCGCCAGCAGTTCCCTAGCAGAAGATACGCAGTATTTT	CASSSLAEDTQYF
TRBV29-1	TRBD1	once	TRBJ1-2	TGCAGCGTTGACCACCCCGGGACAGGGGATGGCTACACCTTC	CSVDHPGTGDGYTF
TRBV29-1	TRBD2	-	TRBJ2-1	TGCAGCGTTGAATGGCGGGGGGCCTACAATGAGCAGTTCTTC	CSVEWRGAYNEQFF
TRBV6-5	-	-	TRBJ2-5	TGTGCCAGCAGTTACGGAACTAGCTTCGCGACCCAGTACTTC	CASSYGTSFATQYF
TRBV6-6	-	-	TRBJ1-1	TGTGCCAGCAGCAAGGGAGGGGCCGAAGCTTTCTTT	CASSKGGAEAFF
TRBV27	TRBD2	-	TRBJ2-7	TGTGCCAGCAGTTTCCCCGCGCCATTGGGACTAGCGGGAGCTTACGAGCAGTACTTC	CASSFPAPLGLAGAYEQYF
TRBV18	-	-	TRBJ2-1	TGTGCCAGCTCACCCTTTATACAGGCAAATACGAATGAGCAGTTCTTC	CASSPFIQANTNEQFF
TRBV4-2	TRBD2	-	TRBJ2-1	TGTGCCAGCAGCCAAGATATGAGCGGGGGCGGGTACAATGAGCAGTTCTTC	CASSQDMSGGGYNEQFF
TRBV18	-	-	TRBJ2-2	TGTGCCAGCTCACCATATCAGGACGCGAACACCGGGGAGCTGTTTTTT	CASSPYQDANTGELFF
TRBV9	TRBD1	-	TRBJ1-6	TGTGCCAGCAGTGACGACAGGGGAGGCTCACCCCTCCACTTT	CASSDDRGGSPLHF
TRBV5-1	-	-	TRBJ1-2	TGCGCCAGCAGCTCCGCCGGGGGCGAAGAGGGCTACACCTTC	CASSSAGGEEGYTF
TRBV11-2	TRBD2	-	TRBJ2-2	TGTGCCAGCAGCACCCGAGGATTGACTAGCGGGACGAATGGGGGGGAGCTGTTTTTT	CASSTRGLTSGTNGGELFF